Listed below are T cell receptor beta chains from one sample, sequenced in a study of identical twins. TCRdb reprocessed the 5' RACE reads via MiXCR and lists one record per CDR3 protein. The sample holds roughly 700,000 distinct CDR3 sequences, approximately 9% seen once. The data also belong to a second study, concerning yellow fever vaccine responses in identical twins.

Sequencing was performed on PBMCs. These receptor sequences come from a woman younger than 35 in good health. CDR3s include the opening cysteine and the closing phenylalanine or tryptophan. A D gene is named only where the DNA matches it firmly. Clone size is shown for a subset of rows, as once, few, many or a class of expanded clone.

j_call: TRBJ2-3
v_call: TRBV7-9
d_call: NA
clone_size: many
cdr3_length: 13
cdr3_nt: TGTGCCGGTGGGGCATCAGCCACAGATACGCAGTATTTT
cdr3_aa: CAGGASATDTQYF

j_call: TRBJ2-7
v_call: TRBV12-3/TRBV12-4
d_call: NA
clone_size: NA
cdr3_length: 14
cdr3_nt: TGTGCCAGCAGGGGGGGTTTGAGCTCCTACGAGCAGTACTTC
cdr3_aa: CASRGGLSSYEQYF

j_call: TRBJ1-1
v_call: TRBV10-3
d_call: NA
clone_size: few
cdr3_length: 13
cdr3_nt: TGTGCCATCCGGGACCTACGAGCCTATGAAGCTTTCTTT
cdr3_aa: CAIRDLRAYEAFF

j_call: TRBJ1-1
v_call: TRBV28
d_call: NA
clone_size: NA
cdr3_length: 15
cdr3_nt: TGTGCCAGCAGTGTCCAACGGGGGCAGGGACCTGAAGCTTTCTTT
cdr3_aa: CASSVQRGQGPEAFF

j_call: TRBJ2-7
v_call: TRBV2
d_call: NA
clone_size: many
cdr3_length: 12
cdr3_nt: TGTGCCAGCAGGGGCGGCTCCTACGAGCAGTACTTC
cdr3_aa: CASRGGSYEQYF

j_call: TRBJ2-5
v_call: TRBV7-9
d_call: NA
clone_size: NA
cdr3_length: 11
cdr3_nt: TGTGCCAGCAGCCCCTGGGAGACCCAGTACTTC
cdr3_aa: CASSPWETQYF

j_call: TRBJ2-7
v_call: TRBV29-1
d_call: TRBD1
clone_size: NA
cdr3_length: 13
cdr3_nt: TGCAGCGTTGAATGGGGGACAGCCTACGAGCAGTACTTC
cdr3_aa: CSVEWGTAYEQYF

j_call: TRBJ2-7
v_call: TRBV20-1
d_call: TRBD2
clone_size: few
cdr3_length: 16
cdr3_nt: TGCAGTGCTAGAGATCCCCTTACTAGCGGGGGCTACGAGCAGTACTTC
cdr3_aa: CSARDPLTSGGYEQYF

j_call: TRBJ2-1
v_call: TRBV7-8
d_call: NA
clone_size: few
cdr3_length: 16
cdr3_nt: TGTGCCAGCAGCTTAGTGCCCGGGGACTTGGGGAATGAGCAGTTCTTC
cdr3_aa: CASSLVPGDLGNEQFF

j_call: TRBJ2-5
v_call: TRBV7-9
d_call: TRBD2
clone_size: many
cdr3_length: 16
cdr3_nt: TGTGCCAGCACCCAGAGTGGGGTAGCGGGGATAGAGACCCAGTACTTC
cdr3_aa: CASTQSGVAGIETQYF

j_call: TRBJ2-1
v_call: TRBV14
d_call: NA
clone_size: few
cdr3_length: 16
cdr3_nt: TGTGCCAGCAGCCAAGATAGGAGGACAGACTACAATGAGCAGTTCTTC
cdr3_aa: CASSQDRRTDYNEQFF

j_call: TRBJ2-1
v_call: TRBV7-8
d_call: TRBD2
clone_size: few
cdr3_length: 15
cdr3_nt: TGTGCCAGCAGCCCGGGGACTAGCGGGGGGGCCCAGCAGTTCTTC
cdr3_aa: CASSPGTSGGAQQFF

j_call: TRBJ1-1
v_call: TRBV10-3
d_call: NA
clone_size: NA
cdr3_length: 15
cdr3_nt: TGTGCCATCAGTGAGTCCGGGGGGCGGCTCACTGAAGCTTTCTTT
cdr3_aa: CAISESGGRLTEAFF

j_call: TRBJ2-7
v_call: TRBV28
d_call: NA
clone_size: few
cdr3_length: 16
cdr3_nt: TGTGCCAGCAGTTTGGTATTTAGAAATTTGGACTACGAGCAGTACTTC
cdr3_aa: CASSLVFRNLDYEQYF

j_call: TRBJ2-7
v_call: TRBV7-9
d_call: TRBD1
clone_size: NA
cdr3_length: 15
cdr3_nt: TGTGCCAGCAGCTTAGCGGGACAGGGGATCCACGAGCAGTACTTC
cdr3_aa: CASSLAGQGIHEQYF

j_call: TRBJ2-7
v_call: TRBV3-1
d_call: NA
clone_size: few
cdr3_length: 14
cdr3_nt: TGTGCCAGCAGCCCGGACTGGACCCCCTACGAGCAGTACTTC
cdr3_aa: CASSPDWTPYEQYF

j_call: TRBJ2-3
v_call: TRBV2
d_call: TRBD2
clone_size: many
cdr3_length: 16
cdr3_nt: TGTGCCAGCAGTGAGGGGCTAGCGGGGCTCACAGATACGCAGTATTTT
cdr3_aa: CASSEGLAGLTDTQYF

j_call: TRBJ2-2
v_call: TRBV12-3/TRBV12-4
d_call: TRBD1
clone_size: many
cdr3_length: 15
cdr3_nt: TGTGCCAGCAGTAGACAGGGGGCCGTACCCGGGGAGCTGTTTTTT
cdr3_aa: CASSRQGAVPGELFF

j_call: TRBJ2-1
v_call: TRBV14
d_call: NA
clone_size: few
cdr3_length: 16
cdr3_nt: TGTGCCAGCAGCCACTTGGGAGGGGGCTCCTACAATGAGCAGTTCTTC
cdr3_aa: CASSHLGGGSYNEQFF

j_call: TRBJ2-7
v_call: TRBV20-1
d_call: TRBD1
clone_size: NA
cdr3_length: 15
cdr3_nt: TGCAGTGCTAGAGATTTGGGACAGGGGGCCTACGAGCAGTACTTC
cdr3_aa: CSARDLGQGAYEQYF

j_call: TRBJ1-4
v_call: TRBV6-2/TRBV6-3
d_call: NA
clone_size: NA
cdr3_length: 18
cdr3_nt: TGTGCCAGCAGCCCTAGAGGGAGGTGGACGGCGACTAATGAAAAACTGTTTTTT
cdr3_aa: CASSPRGRWTATNEKLFF

j_call: TRBJ2-7
v_call: TRBV12-3/TRBV12-4
d_call: TRBD2
clone_size: many
cdr3_length: 15
cdr3_nt: TGTGCCAGCAGTTTACGGCGGGAGGGGTCCTACGAGCAGTACTTC
cdr3_aa: CASSLRREGSYEQYF

j_call: TRBJ2-3
v_call: TRBV24-1
d_call: TRBD2
clone_size: many
cdr3_length: 19
cdr3_nt: TGTGCCACCAGTGACCCCTCCAGGGCGGGAGGGCCTCGAACAGATACGCAGTATTTT
cdr3_aa: CATSDPSRAGGPRTDTQYF

j_call: TRBJ2-2
v_call: TRBV6-2/TRBV6-3
d_call: NA
clone_size: NA
cdr3_length: 17
cdr3_nt: TGTGCCAGCAGCTCCCCTAGAGGGAGTGGTGGCACCGGGGAGCTGTTTTTT
cdr3_aa: CASSSPRGSGGTGELFF

j_call: TRBJ2-7
v_call: TRBV7-9
d_call: NA
clone_size: NA
cdr3_length: 15
cdr3_nt: TGTGCCAGCAGCTTAGTTCTGGGGTTCTCCTACGAGCAGTACTTC
cdr3_aa: CASSLVLGFSYEQYF

j_call: TRBJ2-7
v_call: TRBV11-1
d_call: TRBD1
clone_size: NA
cdr3_length: 16
cdr3_nt: TGTGCCAGCAGCCTCTCGATCGGACAGGGTGCCTACGAGCAGTACTTC
cdr3_aa: CASSLSIGQGAYEQYF

j_call: TRBJ2-3
v_call: TRBV29-1
d_call: NA
clone_size: many
cdr3_length: 13
cdr3_nt: TGCAGCGTTGAATCGGGGGGCACAGATACGCAGTATTTT
cdr3_aa: CSVESGGTDTQYF

j_call: TRBJ2-3
v_call: TRBV5-1
d_call: TRBD2
clone_size: few
cdr3_length: 15
cdr3_nt: TGCGCCAGCAGCTACCCGGGGGGGCCGGGAGATACGCAGTATTTT
cdr3_aa: CASSYPGGPGDTQYF

j_call: TRBJ2-7
v_call: TRBV5-1
d_call: TRBD1
clone_size: many
cdr3_length: 14
cdr3_nt: TGCGCCAGCAGCGGAACAGGGGTCCCCTACGAGCAGTACTTC
cdr3_aa: CASSGTGVPYEQYF

j_call: TRBJ2-2
v_call: TRBV5-1
d_call: NA
clone_size: once
cdr3_length: 16
cdr3_nt: TGCGCCAGCAGCCGGCGGGGAGGTGAGGCTGCCGGGGAGCTGTTTTTT
cdr3_aa: CASSRRGGEAAGELFF

j_call: TRBJ2-1
v_call: TRBV12-3/TRBV12-4
d_call: TRBD2
clone_size: NA
cdr3_length: 15
cdr3_nt: TGTGCCAGCATGATAGGGCTAGCGGGGGACAATGAGCAGTTCTTC
cdr3_aa: CASMIGLAGDNEQFF

j_call: TRBJ2-2
v_call: TRBV4-1
d_call: TRBD1
clone_size: few
cdr3_length: 16
cdr3_nt: TGCGCCAGCAGCAACCGGGACAGGGGGAACACCGGGGAGCTGTTTTTT
cdr3_aa: CASSNRDRGNTGELFF

j_call: TRBJ2-7
v_call: TRBV4-3
d_call: NA
clone_size: NA
cdr3_length: 13
cdr3_nt: TGCGCCAGCAGCCAATTTGCAGGATCCGAGCAGTACTTC
cdr3_aa: CASSQFAGSEQYF

j_call: TRBJ2-6
v_call: TRBV10-3
d_call: TRBD1
clone_size: NA
cdr3_length: 16
cdr3_nt: TGTGCCATCAGTCTACAGGGGAGCCCTGGGGCCAACGTCCTGACTTTC
cdr3_aa: CAISLQGSPGANVLTF

j_call: TRBJ2-7
v_call: TRBV4-2
d_call: NA
clone_size: few
cdr3_length: 15
cdr3_nt: TGTGCCAGCAGCCAAGAGTACAGACTTGCCTACGAGCAGTACTTC
cdr3_aa: CASSQEYRLAYEQYF

j_call: TRBJ2-1
v_call: TRBV29-1
d_call: NA
clone_size: NA
cdr3_length: 14
cdr3_nt: TGCAGCGTTAGGGTGGGTGTCTCCTACAATGAGCAGTTCTTC
cdr3_aa: CSVRVGVSYNEQFF

j_call: TRBJ2-2
v_call: TRBV7-2
d_call: NA
clone_size: few
cdr3_length: 12
cdr3_nt: TGTGCCAGCAGCCCCCAACTCGGGGAGCTGTTTTTT
cdr3_aa: CASSPQLGELFF

j_call: TRBJ1-2
v_call: TRBV4-3
d_call: TRBD1
clone_size: NA
cdr3_length: 13
cdr3_nt: TGCGCCAGCAGCCAAGAACCGGGACAGAGCCCCACCTTC
cdr3_aa: CASSQEPGQSPTF

j_call: TRBJ2-7
v_call: TRBV20-1
d_call: NA
clone_size: few
cdr3_length: 12
cdr3_nt: TGCAGTGCCAGGGGGGGGACCCACGAGCAGTACTTC
cdr3_aa: CSARGGTHEQYF

j_call: TRBJ2-7
v_call: TRBV20-1
d_call: TRBD2
clone_size: once
cdr3_length: 17
cdr3_nt: TGCAGTGCTAGAGATGGGACTAGCGGACATCCATACTACGAGCAGTACTTC
cdr3_aa: CSARDGTSGHPYYEQYF

j_call: TRBJ2-4
v_call: TRBV20-1
d_call: TRBD1
clone_size: NA
cdr3_length: 15
cdr3_nt: TGCAGTGCTAGAAAGACAGGGGATGCCAAAAACATTCAGTACTTC
cdr3_aa: CSARKTGDAKNIQYF

j_call: TRBJ2-3
v_call: TRBV4-2
d_call: TRBD2
clone_size: NA
cdr3_length: 18
cdr3_nt: TGTGCCAGCAGCCAAGATCGGAGTAGCGGGAGGAGTGAGGATACGCAGTATTTT
cdr3_aa: CASSQDRSSGRSEDTQYF

j_call: TRBJ2-2
v_call: TRBV6-1
d_call: TRBD1
clone_size: NA
cdr3_length: 16
cdr3_nt: TGTGCCAGCAGAAGCCGGGACAGGGGGCGCACCGGGGAGCTGTTTTTT
cdr3_aa: CASRSRDRGRTGELFF

j_call: TRBJ2-1
v_call: TRBV15
d_call: TRBD2
clone_size: NA
cdr3_length: 15
cdr3_nt: TGTGCCACCAGTAACCCGGCACTAGCGTACAATGAGCAGTTCTTC
cdr3_aa: CATSNPALAYNEQFF

j_call: TRBJ2-7
v_call: TRBV7-7
d_call: NA
clone_size: NA
cdr3_length: 13
cdr3_nt: TGTGCTAGCAGCTTAGCTCTGGAATCCGAGCAGTACTTC
cdr3_aa: CASSLALESEQYF

j_call: TRBJ2-1
v_call: TRBV20-1
d_call: TRBD2
clone_size: NA
cdr3_length: 15
cdr3_nt: TGCAGTGCCGGGACTAGCGGGCCCTCCTACAATGAGCAGTTCTTC
cdr3_aa: CSAGTSGPSYNEQFF

j_call: TRBJ2-7
v_call: TRBV6-1
d_call: TRBD1
clone_size: many
cdr3_length: 16
cdr3_nt: TGTGCCAGCAGAGAAACAGGGGGCGTAGGTTCCTACGAGCAGTACTTC
cdr3_aa: CASRETGGVGSYEQYF

j_call: TRBJ2-3
v_call: TRBV29-1
d_call: TRBD2
clone_size: NA
cdr3_length: 15
cdr3_nt: TGCAGCGTTGAAGAGGGGACTAGGAGCACAGATACGCAGTATTTT
cdr3_aa: CSVEEGTRSTDTQYF

j_call: TRBJ2-7
v_call: TRBV10-3
d_call: TRBD2
clone_size: NA
cdr3_length: 16
cdr3_nt: TGTGCCATCAGTGATACTAGCGGGGGCCGCTCCTACGAGCAGTACTTC
cdr3_aa: CAISDTSGGRSYEQYF

j_call: TRBJ1-6
v_call: TRBV6-1
d_call: TRBD1
clone_size: NA
cdr3_length: 13
cdr3_nt: TGTGCCAGCAGTAAGGGACAGCATTCACCCCTCCACTTT
cdr3_aa: CASSKGQHSPLHF

j_call: TRBJ2-3
v_call: TRBV12-3/TRBV12-4
d_call: NA
clone_size: many
cdr3_length: 13
cdr3_nt: TGTGCCAGCAGTTTTGTTGGGGGGGATACGCAGTATTTT
cdr3_aa: CASSFVGGDTQYF

j_call: TRBJ2-3
v_call: TRBV12-5
d_call: NA
clone_size: few
cdr3_length: 15
cdr3_nt: TGTGCTAGTGGTAAAACAGGGGACTACACAGATACGCAGTATTTT
cdr3_aa: CASGKTGDYTDTQYF

j_call: TRBJ2-7
v_call: TRBV6-2/TRBV6-3
d_call: TRBD2
clone_size: few
cdr3_length: 17
cdr3_nt: TGTGCCAGCAGTGACCCGGGACTAGCGGGAAGGTCCTACGAGCAGTACTTC
cdr3_aa: CASSDPGLAGRSYEQYF